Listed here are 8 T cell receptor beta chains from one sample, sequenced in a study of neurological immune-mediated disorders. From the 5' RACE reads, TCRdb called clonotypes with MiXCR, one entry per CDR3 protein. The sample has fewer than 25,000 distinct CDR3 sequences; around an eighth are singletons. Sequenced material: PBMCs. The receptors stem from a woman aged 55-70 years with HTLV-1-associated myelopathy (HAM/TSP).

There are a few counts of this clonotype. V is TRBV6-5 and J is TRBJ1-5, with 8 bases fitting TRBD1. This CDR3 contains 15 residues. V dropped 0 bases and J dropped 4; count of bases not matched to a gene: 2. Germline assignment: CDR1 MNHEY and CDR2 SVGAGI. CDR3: CASSYSHRGNQPQHF. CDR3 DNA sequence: TGTGCCAGCAGTTACTCCCACAGGGGGAATCAGCCCCAGCATTTT.

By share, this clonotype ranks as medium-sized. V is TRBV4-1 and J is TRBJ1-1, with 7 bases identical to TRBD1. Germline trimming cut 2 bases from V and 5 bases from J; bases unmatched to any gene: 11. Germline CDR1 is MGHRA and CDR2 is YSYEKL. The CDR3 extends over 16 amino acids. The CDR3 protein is CASSQSTGEGRTEAFF. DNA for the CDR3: TGCGCCAGCAGCCAATCAACAGGGGAAGGACGGACTGAAGCTTTCTTT.

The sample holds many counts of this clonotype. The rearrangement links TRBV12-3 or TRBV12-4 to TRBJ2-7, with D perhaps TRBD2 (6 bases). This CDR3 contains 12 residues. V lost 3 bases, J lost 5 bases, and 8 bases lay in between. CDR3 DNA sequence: TGTGCCAGCAGTTTGGAGGGAAACGAGCAGTACTTC. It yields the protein CASSLEGNEQYF.

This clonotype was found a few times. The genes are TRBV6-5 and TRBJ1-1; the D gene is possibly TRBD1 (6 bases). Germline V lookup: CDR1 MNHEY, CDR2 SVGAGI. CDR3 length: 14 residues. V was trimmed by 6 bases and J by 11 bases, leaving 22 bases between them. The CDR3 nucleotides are TGTGCCAGCAGCCCCAGAGGAGAGAGGGGGGCCGCTTTCTTT. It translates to CASSPRGERGAAFF.

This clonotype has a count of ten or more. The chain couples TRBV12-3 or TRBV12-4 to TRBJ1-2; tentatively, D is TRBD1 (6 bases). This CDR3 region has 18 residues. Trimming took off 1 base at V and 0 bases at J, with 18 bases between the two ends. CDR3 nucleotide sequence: TGTGCCAGCAGTTTAGGTTCAGGGGACGTAGTGACTAACTATGGCTACACCTTC. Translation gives CASSLGSGDVVTNYGYTF.

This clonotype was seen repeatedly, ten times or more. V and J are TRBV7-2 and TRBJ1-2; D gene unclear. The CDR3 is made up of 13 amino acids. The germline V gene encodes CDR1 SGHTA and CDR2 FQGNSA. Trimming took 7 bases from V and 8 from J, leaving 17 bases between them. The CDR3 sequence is CASTPLVKEGYTF. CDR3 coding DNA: TGTGCCAGCACCCCATTGGTGAAGGAGGGCTACACCTTC.

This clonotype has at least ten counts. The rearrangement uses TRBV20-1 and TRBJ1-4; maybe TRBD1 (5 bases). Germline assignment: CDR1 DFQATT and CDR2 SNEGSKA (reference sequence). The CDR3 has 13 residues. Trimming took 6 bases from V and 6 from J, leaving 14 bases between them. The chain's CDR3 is CSAGRGGDEKLFF. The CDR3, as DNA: TGCAGTGCCGGCCGGGGGGGTGATGAAAAACTGTTTTTT.

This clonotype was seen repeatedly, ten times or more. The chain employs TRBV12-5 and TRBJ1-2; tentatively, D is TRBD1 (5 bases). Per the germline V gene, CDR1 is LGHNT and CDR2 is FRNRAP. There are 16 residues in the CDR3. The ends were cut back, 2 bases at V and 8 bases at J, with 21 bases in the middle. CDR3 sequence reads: CASGLPSLGREKGYTF. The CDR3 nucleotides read TGTGCTAGTGGTTTGCCCTCCTTAGGCAGGGAGAAGGGCTACACCTTC.